Listed here is a single TCR beta chain. The antigen is undetermined. These data come from a study of cytomegalovirus exposure and HLA in healthy donors. At the level of the study: There were approximately 80 million unique TCRs (from HLA-typed donors) in an early data release.

Trimming took off 3 bases at V and 4 bases at J, with 13 bases between the two ends. The CDR3 length is 14 residues. Per germline, CDR1 SGHDT and CDR2 YYEEEE. At sampling all donors were nominally healthy, likely with unrecorded immune exposures. Primers for the PCR totalled 60 Vbeta and 13 Jbeta. The protocol was immunoSEQ multiplex PCR, while the TCRdb copy is restricted to in-frame clones and leaves out a portion. The sample comprises about 200,000 clones, about 80% of which are singletons, and around an eighth rests with the top ten. The study's findings and limits: Another analysis was done later, and it associated around 16,000 TCR beta sequences with HLA alleles at 0.05 false discovery rate.

The gene calls are TRBV5-6 and TRBJ1-1; a weak D match, TRBD1 (6 bases). The source material was PBMCs. This TCR came from a woman in her twenties or thirties in good health and CMV-seropositive. The CDR3 DNA is TGTGCCAGCAGCTGGGTGGACAGTTCCACTGAAGCTTTCTTT. Translation gives CASSWVDSSTEAFF.